The T cell receptor beta chain under discussion was sequenced for a study of radiotherapy plus CTLA-4 blockade in lung cancer (dated by TCRdb to 2016 to 2019). Regarding the study in general: Among the enrolled patients, about 19% had an objective response, and roughly 30% reached disease control.

The library was made by the immunoSEQ multiplex PCR assay. TCRdb stores this immuneACCESS table with in-frame sequences only. Part of the clones is absent; in the studies checked, under half of the shortfall reflects unresolved V genes, and no reason is known for the rest. The sample table holds 45,000 to 75,000 clones, of which 77% were seen once. Jointly, the top ten make up roughly 4% of the sample. CDR3 length: 13 amino acids, cysteine to phenylalanine. The CDR3 DNA has 39 bases and is translated from base 1. Trimming takes 6 bases off V and 6 bases off J; junction bases not matched to a gene: 3. Reading the germline V gene gives CDR1 MRHNA and CDR2 SNTAGT. The study tested focal radiation therapy combined with CTLA-4 blockade (ipilimumab) in patients with chemo-refractory metastatic non-small-cell lung cancer. Notes on this clone: Its antigen remains undetermined. No clone much larger than this one lies a single base away; base qualities are absent.

The study at large found these results: After treatment with radiotherapy and ipilimumab, TCR clones that originated in tumors expanded in peripheral blood. Early dynamic changes in blood T cell clones, together with increased serum interferon-beta after radiation, were reported as the strongest predictors of response.

This clonotype was obtained from a human donor with non-small cell lung cancer who had a partial response to radiotherapy plus ipilimumab. The chain couples TRBV6-4 to TRBJ2-2, with 8 middle bases fitting TRBD1. This sample comprised peripheral blood, obtained from a patient treated with radiotherapy plus ipilimumab. The CDR3 reads as follows: CASSDRGAGELFF. Here is the DNA: TGTGCCAGCAGCGACAGGGGCGCCGGGGAGCTGTTTTTT.